This T cell receptor (beta chain) was observed in a study of CD8 T cells in ankylosing spondylitis. Overall study findings and caveats: Relatively scarce in peripheral blood, disease-linked clones were CD8+.

With regard to this clonotype: Antigen: not known.

Each TCR beta library was made by quantitative 5'-RACE that incorporated molecular barcodes. A single record per CDR3 protein comes from TCRdb applying MiXCR to the 5' RACE reads. The profile shows about 340,000 distinct CDR3 sequences, roughly 14% of them singletons. The sample comprised blood, either unsorted or a sorted T cell fraction (not recorded which). The source of this sequence is a male donor with ankylosing spondylitis or in good health (not recorded which).

The CDR3 region has the DNA TGTGCCAGTAGTATAGACCAGTCGAACACTGAAGCTTTCTTT. Amino acid sequence: CASSIDQSNTEAFF. The V gene is TRBV19, the J gene TRBJ1-1; D unclear. Trimming stripped 0 bases from V and 1 base from J, with 6 bases between. CDR1 and CDR2 (germline): LNHDA, SQIVND (reference sequence). This CDR3 spans 14 amino acids.